This paragraph reports one T cell receptor (beta chain). Produced via immunoSEQ multiplex PCR; TCRdb's table is partial and in-frame only. This sample has roughly 60,000 clones, with around 93% found just once. The sample comes from a study of technical replicates of blood from a handful of donors. Looked up from germline, CDR1 is SGHTA and CDR2 is FQGNSA. V lost 5 bases, J lost 3 bases, and 9 bases stayed unmatched. The CDR3 is 15 amino acids. V and J are TRBV7-2 and TRBJ2-7, with TRBD1 matching 8 bases. This TCR was recovered from a human donor in good health. Some clones in this sample may be carry-over from other donors' samples. Sequencing was carried out using PBMCs. In DNA form, the CDR3 reads TGTGCCAGCAGCCCCCAGGGGACAGGACACTACGAGCAGTACTTC. Protein sequence: CASSPQGTGHYEQYF. Full variable domain (remainder filled in from reference TRBV7-2 and TRBJ2-7): GAGVSQSPSNKVTEKGKDVELRCDPISGHTALYWYRQSLGQGLEFLIYFQGNSAPDKSGLPSDRFSAERTGGSVSTLTIQRTQQEDSAVYLCASSPQGTGHYEQYFGPGTRLTVT.